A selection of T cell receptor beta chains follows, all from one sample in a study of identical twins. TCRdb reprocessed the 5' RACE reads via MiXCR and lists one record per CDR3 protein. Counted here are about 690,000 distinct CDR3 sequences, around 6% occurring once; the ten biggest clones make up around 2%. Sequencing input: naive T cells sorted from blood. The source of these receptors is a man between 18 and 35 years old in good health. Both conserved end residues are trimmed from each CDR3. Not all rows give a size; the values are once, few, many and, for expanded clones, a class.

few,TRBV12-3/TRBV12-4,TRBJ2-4,ASSSPTGAGGYIQY
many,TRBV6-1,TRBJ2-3,ASSEREASTDTQY
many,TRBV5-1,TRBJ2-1,ASSLRVLAGEGSFEQF
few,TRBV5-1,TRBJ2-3,ASILERPPDTQY
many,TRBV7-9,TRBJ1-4,ASSLFGGKSNEKLF
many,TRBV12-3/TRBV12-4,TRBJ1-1,ASNIGPTEAF
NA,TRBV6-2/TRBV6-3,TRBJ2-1,ASTGMGPGYNEQF
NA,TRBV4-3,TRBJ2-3,ASSQDGVGLGTQY
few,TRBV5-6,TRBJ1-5,ASSMGISNQPQH
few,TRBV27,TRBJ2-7,ASSLIGSGEQY
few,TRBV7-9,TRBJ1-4,ASSLAETTNEKLF
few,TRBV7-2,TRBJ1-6,ASSLFEGDSPLH
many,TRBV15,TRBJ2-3,ATSSTTGTQY
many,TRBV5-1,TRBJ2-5,ASSSGTAKETQY
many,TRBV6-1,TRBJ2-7,ASSGGTLPYEQY
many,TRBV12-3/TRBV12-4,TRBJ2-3,ASSFSGRAVDTQY
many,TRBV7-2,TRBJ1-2,ASSPGTNYGYT
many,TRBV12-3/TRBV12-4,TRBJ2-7,ASSFRDRQYEQY
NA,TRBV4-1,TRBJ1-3,ASSQGGARGMRGNTIY
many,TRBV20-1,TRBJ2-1,SARQLADYNEQF
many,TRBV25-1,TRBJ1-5,ASSVGNQPQH
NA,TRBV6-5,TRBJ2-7,ASSYSGQANYEQY
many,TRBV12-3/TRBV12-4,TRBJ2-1,ASSLSLLAYNEQF
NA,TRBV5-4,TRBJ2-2,AAQVVDTGELF
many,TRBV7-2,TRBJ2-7,ASSQVGPTYEQY
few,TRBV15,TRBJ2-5,ATRDGQQETQY
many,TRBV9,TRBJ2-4,ASSVGAGEVKNIQY
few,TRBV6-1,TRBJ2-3,ASKLGTSGIRVIDTQY
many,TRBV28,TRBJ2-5,ASSSRALAQETQY
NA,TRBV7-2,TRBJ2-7,ASSQRERGSYEQY
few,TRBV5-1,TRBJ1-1,ASSLWADNTEAF
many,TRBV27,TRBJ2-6,ASREVSGANVLT
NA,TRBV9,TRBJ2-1,ASSVLGRPNEQF
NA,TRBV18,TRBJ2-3,ASSPPRLADTQY
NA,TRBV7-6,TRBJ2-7,ASSLDPGLAAEQY
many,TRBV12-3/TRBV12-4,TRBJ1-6,ASSYGTGNSPLH
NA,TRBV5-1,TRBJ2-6,ASKDSSSGANVLT
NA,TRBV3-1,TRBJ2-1,ASSQEAGRRGYEQF
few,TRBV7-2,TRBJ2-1,ASSSRTGEQF
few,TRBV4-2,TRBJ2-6,ASSQGGGTGANVLT
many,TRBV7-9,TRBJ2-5,ASGEGRYQETQY
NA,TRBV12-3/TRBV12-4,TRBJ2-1,ASSPQRHNEQF
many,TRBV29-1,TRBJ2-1,SAGGGADNEQF
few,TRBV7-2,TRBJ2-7,ASSSRQVASPYEQY
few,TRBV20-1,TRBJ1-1,SAVRDRTNTEAF
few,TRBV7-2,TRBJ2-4,ASSLAGGQPPY
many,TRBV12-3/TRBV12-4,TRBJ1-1,ASTYPGHEKGNHTEAF
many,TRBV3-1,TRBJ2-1,ASSHISNEQF
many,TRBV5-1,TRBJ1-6,ASSLDLQGKNSPLH
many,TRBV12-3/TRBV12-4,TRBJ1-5,ASSSGLVGNQPQH
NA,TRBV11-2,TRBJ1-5,ASSPGQIYQPPH
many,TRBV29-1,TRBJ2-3,SVRPRGFATDTQY
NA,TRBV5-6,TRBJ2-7,ASSGWALDYEQY
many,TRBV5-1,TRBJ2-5,ASSGPGTYQETQY
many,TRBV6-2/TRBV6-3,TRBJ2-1,ASTFGSSYNEQF